This paragraph reports one T cell receptor (beta chain). This entry comes from a study of blood T cell repertoires in COVID-19. Study background: Sample material is recorded as cDNA or gDNA derived from T cells, B-cell-depleted T cells, or PBMCs.

Participants, about 18 to 90 years old, spanned fewer than 30 US areas. Participant reports of clinical history set cohort assignment. This CDR3 comprises 13 residues. From germline, CDR1 is KGHSH and CDR2 LQKENI. The ends were cut back, 6 bases at V and 4 bases at J, with 9 bases in the middle. The protocol was immunoSEQ multiplex PCR, while the TCRdb copy is restricted to in-frame clones and leaves out a portion. The sample shows about 220,000 clones, around 89% of them seen only once. The sequence came from a woman younger than 30 in a cohort exposed to, infected with or recovered from COVID-19 (not recorded which). Sequencing input: PBMCs or T cells enriched from blood (not recorded which). The chain links TRBV18 to TRBJ2-2, with a weak D call TRBD1 (6 bases). This CDR3 is CASSPDSTGELFF. The CDR3 DNA reads as TGTGCCAGCTCGCCGGACAGCACCGGGGAGCTGTTTTTT.